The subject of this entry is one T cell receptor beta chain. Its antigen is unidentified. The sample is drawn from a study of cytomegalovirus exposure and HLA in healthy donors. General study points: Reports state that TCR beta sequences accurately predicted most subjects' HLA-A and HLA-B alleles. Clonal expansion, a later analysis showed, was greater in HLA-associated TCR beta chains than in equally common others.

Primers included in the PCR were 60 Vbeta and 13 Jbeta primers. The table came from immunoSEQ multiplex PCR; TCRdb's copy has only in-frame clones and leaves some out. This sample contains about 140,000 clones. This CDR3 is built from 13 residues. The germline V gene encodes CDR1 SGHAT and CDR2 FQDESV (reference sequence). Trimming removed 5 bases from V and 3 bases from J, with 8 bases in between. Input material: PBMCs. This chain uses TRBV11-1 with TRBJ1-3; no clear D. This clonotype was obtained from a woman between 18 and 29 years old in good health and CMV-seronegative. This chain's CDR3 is CASSQEHGNTIYF. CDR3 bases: TGTGCCAGCAGCCAAGAACATGGAAACACCATATATTTT.